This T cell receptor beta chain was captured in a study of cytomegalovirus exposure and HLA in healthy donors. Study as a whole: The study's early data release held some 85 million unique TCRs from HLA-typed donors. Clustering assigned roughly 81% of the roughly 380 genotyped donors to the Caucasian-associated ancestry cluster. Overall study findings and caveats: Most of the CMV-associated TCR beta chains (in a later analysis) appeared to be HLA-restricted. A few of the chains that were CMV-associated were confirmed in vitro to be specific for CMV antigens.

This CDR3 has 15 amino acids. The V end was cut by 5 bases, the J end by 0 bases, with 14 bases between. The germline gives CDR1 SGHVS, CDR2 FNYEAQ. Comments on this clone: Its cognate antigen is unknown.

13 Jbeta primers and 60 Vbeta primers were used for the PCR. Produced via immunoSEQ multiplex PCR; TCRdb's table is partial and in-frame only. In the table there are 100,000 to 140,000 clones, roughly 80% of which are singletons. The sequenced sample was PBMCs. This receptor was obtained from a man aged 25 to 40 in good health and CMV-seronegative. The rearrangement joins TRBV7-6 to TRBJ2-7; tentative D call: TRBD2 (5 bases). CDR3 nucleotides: TGTGCCAGCAGCCTCACAGCGGTGAACTCCTACGAGCAGTACTTC. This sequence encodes CASSLTAVNSYEQYF.